The clone carrying this T cell receptor (beta chain) was observed once. Its antigen is still unknown. The data are from a study of T cells in localized non-small cell lung cancer. Clones were sequenced by immunoSEQ multiplex PCR, and TCRdb holds only the in-frame ones, with some missing. Among under 50,000 clones listed, about 86% were seen once. Study outcomes and limitations: Peak T cell clonality was found in uninvolved adjacent lung, exceeding tumor. Blood T cell density predicted longer survival; adjacent-lung clonality, shorter.

This CDR3 region has 16 residues. Germline values: CDR1 GTSNPN, CDR2 SVGIG (reference sequence). V was trimmed by 1 base and J by 7 bases, leaving 20 bases between them. The sequence came from a man between 40 and 69 years old with stage II lung adenocarcinoma. The chain is built from TRBV30 and TRBJ1-5; a weak D match, TRBD1 (5 bases). The sequenced sample was PBMCs, obtained before any cancer treatment. The CDR3 region is CAWSARNEGHRQPQHF. As DNA, the CDR3 is TGTGCCTGGAGTGCACGGAATGAGGGGCACCGGCAGCCCCAGCATTTT.